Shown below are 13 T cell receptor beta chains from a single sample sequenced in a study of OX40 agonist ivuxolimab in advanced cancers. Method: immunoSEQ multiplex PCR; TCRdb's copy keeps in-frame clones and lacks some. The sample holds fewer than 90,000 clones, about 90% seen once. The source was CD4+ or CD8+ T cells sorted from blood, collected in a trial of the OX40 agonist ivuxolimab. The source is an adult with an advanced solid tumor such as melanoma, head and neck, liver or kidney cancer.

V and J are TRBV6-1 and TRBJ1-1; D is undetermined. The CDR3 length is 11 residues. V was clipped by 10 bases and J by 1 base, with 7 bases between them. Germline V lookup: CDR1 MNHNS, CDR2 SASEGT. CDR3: CATAPNTEAFF. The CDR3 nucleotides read TGTGCCACGGCCCCGAACACTGAAGCTTTCTTT.

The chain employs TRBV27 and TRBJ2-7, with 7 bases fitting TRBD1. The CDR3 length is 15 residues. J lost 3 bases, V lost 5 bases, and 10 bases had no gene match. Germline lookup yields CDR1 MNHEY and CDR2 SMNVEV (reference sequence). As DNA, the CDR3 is TGTGCCAGCAGTCAGTCGACAGGGATCAGCTACGAGCAGTACTTC. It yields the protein CASSQSTGISYEQYF.

This CDR3 is CASSDRRQEESNQPQHF. CDR3 DNA: TGTGCCAGCAGTGACCGTAGACAGGAGGAGAGCAATCAGCCCCAGCATTTT. The V gene is TRBV6-4, the J gene TRBJ1-5; possible D gene TRBD1, 6 bases. Per germline, CDR1 MRHNA and CDR2 SNTAGT. V was clipped by 2 bases and J by 1 base, with 15 bases between them. The CDR3 length is 17 residues.

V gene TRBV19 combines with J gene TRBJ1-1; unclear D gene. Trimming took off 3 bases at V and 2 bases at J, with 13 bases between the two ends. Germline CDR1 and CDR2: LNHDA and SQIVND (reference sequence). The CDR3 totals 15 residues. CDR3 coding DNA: TGTGCCAGTAGTATCCCGGGCGCAGCCAACACTGAAGCTTTCTTT. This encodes CASSIPGAANTEAFF.

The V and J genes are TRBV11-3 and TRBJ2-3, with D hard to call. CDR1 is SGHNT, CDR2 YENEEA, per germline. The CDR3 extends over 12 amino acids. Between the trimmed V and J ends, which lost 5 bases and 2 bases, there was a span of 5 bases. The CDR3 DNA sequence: TGTGCCAGCAGCGCCTTCACAGATACGCAGTATTTT. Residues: CASSAFTDTQYF. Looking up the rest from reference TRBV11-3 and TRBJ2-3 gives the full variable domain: EAGVVQSPRYKIIEKKQPVAFWCNPISGHNTLYWYLQNLGQGPELLIRYENEEAVDDSQLPKDRFSAERLKGVDSTLKIQPAELGDSAVYLCASSAFTDTQYFGPGTRLTVL.

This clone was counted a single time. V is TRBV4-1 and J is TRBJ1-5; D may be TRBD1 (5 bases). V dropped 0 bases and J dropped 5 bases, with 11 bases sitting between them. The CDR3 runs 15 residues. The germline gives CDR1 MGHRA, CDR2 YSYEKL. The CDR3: CASSQDPGGDQPQHF. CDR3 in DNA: TGCGCCAGCAGCCAAGATCCAGGAGGGGATCAGCCCCAGCATTTT.

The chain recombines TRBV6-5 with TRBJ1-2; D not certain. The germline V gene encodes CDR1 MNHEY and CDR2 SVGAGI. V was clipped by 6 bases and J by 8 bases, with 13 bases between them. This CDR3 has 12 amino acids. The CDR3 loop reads CASSPSSGGYTF. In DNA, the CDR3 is TGTGCCAGCAGCCCCTCAAGCGGGGGCTACACCTTC.

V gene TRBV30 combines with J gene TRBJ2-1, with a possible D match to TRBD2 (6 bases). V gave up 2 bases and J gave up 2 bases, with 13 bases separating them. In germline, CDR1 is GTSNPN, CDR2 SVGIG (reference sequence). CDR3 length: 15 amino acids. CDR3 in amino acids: CAWSPGTPTYNEQFF. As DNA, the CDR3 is TGTGCCTGGAGTCCGGGGACTCCAACCTACAATGAGCAGTTCTTC.

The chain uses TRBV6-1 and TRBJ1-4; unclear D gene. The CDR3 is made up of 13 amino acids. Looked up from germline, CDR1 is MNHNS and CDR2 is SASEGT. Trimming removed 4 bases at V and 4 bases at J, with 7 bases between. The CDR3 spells CASSVRGNEKLFF. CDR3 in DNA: TGTGCCAGCAGTGTCCGGGGTAATGAAAAACTGTTTTTT.

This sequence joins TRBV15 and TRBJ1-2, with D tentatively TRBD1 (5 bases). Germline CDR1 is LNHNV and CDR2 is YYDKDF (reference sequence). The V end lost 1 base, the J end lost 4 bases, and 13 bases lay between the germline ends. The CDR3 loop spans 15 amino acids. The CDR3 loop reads CATSRGDASGYGYTF. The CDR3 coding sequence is TGTGCCACCAGCAGAGGGGACGCAAGCGGCTATGGCTACACCTTC. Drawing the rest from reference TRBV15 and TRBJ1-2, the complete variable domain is DAMVIQNPRYQVTQFGKPVTLSCSQTLNHNVMYWYQQKSSQAPKLLFHYYDKDFNNEADTPDNFQSRRPNTSFCFLDIRSPGLGDTAMYLCATSRGDASGYGYTFGSGTRLTVV.

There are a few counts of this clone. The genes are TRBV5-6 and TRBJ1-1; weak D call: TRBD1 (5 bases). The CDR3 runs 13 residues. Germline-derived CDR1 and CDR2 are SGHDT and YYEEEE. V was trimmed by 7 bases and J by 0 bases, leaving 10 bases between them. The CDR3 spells CASLRQMNTEAFF. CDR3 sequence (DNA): TGTGCCAGCCTCAGACAGATGAACACTGAAGCTTTCTTT.

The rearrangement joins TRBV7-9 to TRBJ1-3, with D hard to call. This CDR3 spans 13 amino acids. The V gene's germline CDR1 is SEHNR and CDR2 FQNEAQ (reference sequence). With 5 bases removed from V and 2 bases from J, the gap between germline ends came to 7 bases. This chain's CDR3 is CASSQTTGNTIYF. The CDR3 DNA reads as TGTGCCAGCAGCCAGACTACTGGAAACACCATATATTTT.

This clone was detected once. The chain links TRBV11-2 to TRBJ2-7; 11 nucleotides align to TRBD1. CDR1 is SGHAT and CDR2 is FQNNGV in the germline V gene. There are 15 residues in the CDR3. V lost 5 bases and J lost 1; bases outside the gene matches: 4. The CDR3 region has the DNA TGTGCCAGCAGCGCCGGGACAGGGGGTTCCTACGAGCAGTACTTC. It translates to CASSAGTGGSYEQYF.